The 29 T cell receptor beta chains below come from one sample, sequenced in a study of T cell clones after liver transplantation (dated by TCRdb to between 2018 and 2021). The library was produced with the immunoSEQ multiplex PCR assay. Not all clones reach the TCRdb copy of this immuneACCESS table, which keeps in-frame sequences only. Checked studies attribute under half of the gap to unresolved V genes and leave the rest unexplained. This sample is represented by roughly 62,000 clones; roughly 70% of them were singletons. Less than 3.5% of the sample goes to the ten largest clones. Sequencing was performed on CD4+ T cells from blood, taken at the approximately 16-month timepoint. These receptors were collected from a human patient who received a liver transplant. Donor T cells from the graft may be present among the T cells after a transplant.

The chain joins TRBV19 to TRBJ1-3, with D unclear. V shed 6 bases and J shed 2 bases, with 11 bases lying between them. Per germline, CDR1 LNHDA and CDR2 SQIVND (reference sequence). The CDR3 runs 14 residues. The CDR3 DNA sequence: TGTGCCAGTAGCTATGGGGTGCCTGGAAACACCATATATTTT. Translated: CASSYGVPGNTIYF.

The gene calls are TRBV28 and TRBJ1-2; 11 nucleotides match TRBD1. The germline CDR1 and CDR2 sequences are MDHEN and SYDVKM. This CDR3 contains 15 residues. V lost 10 bases to trimming and J lost 7 bases; unmatched junction nucleotides: 14. This chain's CDR3 is CATPGPDRGQSGYTF. The CDR3 DNA follows: TGTGCCACTCCCGGACCGGACAGGGGGCAGAGTGGCTACACCTTC.

A note on this clone: One end of the junction is discordant with germline, which a read error may explain. The chain uses TRBV27 and TRBJ2-1, with 14 nucleotides matching TRBD2. Germline V gives CDR1 MNHEY, CDR2 SMNVEV (reference sequence). The CDR3 has 16 residues. CDR3 amino acids: CTSSLVTSGRANEQFF. Written as DNA, the CDR3 is TGTACCAGCAGTCTAGTGACTAGCGGGAGGGCCAATGAGCAGTTCTTC.

This chain links TRBV19 with TRBJ1-2; 10 positions agree with TRBD1. This CDR3 is 17 amino acids long. Per germline, CDR1 LNHDA and CDR2 SQIVND (reference sequence). V dropped 7 bases and J dropped 8; count of bases not matched to a gene: 19. DNA of the CDR3: TGTGCCAGTACCGAGACTCTTGGGACAGGGGCCGGCCCAGGCTACACCTTC. Protein product: CASTETLGTGAGPGYTF. The full variable domain, with the rest looked up from reference TRBV19 and TRBJ1-2, is DGGITQSPKYLFRKEGQNVTLSCEQNLNHDAMYWYRQDPGQGLRLIYYSQIVNDFQKGDIAEGYSVSREKKESFPLTVTSAQKNPTAFYLCASTETLGTGAGPGYTFGSGTRLTVV.

The J gene is TRBJ2-5, the V gene TRBV7-9; D is unclear. V was shortened by 5 bases and J by 4 bases, with 5 bases between the two germline ends. The CDR3 has 11 residues. Looked up from germline, CDR1 is SEHNR and CDR2 is FQNEAQ (reference sequence). The CDR3 sequence: CASSGSETQYF. The DNA of the CDR3 is TGTGCCAGCAGCGGATCAGAGACCCAGTACTTC.

The J gene is TRBJ1-2, the V gene TRBV18, with D maybe TRBD1 (6 bases). V was trimmed by 5 bases and J by 8 bases, leaving 12 bases between them. Germline-derived CDR1 and CDR2 are KGHSH and LQKENI. This CDR3 region has 12 residues. This CDR3 is CASSYLGGGYTF. The CDR3 region has the DNA TGTGCCAGCTCATACCTCGGGGGCGGCTACACCTTC.

This chain joins TRBV10-3 and TRBJ2-2; D is uncertain. Trimming shortened V by 6 bases and J by 1 base, and 3 bases separated the two germline ends. Germline-derived CDR1 and CDR2 are ENHRY and SYGVKD. The CDR3 is made up of 12 amino acids. CDR3 in DNA: TGTGCCATCAGCCGGAACACCGGGGAGCTGTTTTTT. It yields the protein CAISRNTGELFF.

This clone was counted between two and nine times. The chain has TRBV27 and TRBJ2-3; D could derive from TRBD1 or TRBD2 (5 bases each). The CDR3 totals 16 residues. V was trimmed by 5 bases and J by 2 bases, leaving 17 bases between them. In germline, CDR1 is MNHEY, CDR2 SMNVEV (reference sequence). CDR3 sequence reads: CASSVKGTSPTDTQYF. The CDR3 coding sequence is TGTGCCAGCAGTGTAAAAGGGACCTCCCCCACAGATACGCAGTATTTT.

DNA of the CDR3: TGTGCCAGCAGCTTAGCGCTGGGTGCGTACGAGCAGTTCTTC. This encodes CASSLALGAYEQFF. This sequence joins TRBV7-6 and TRBJ2-1; no definite D call. Germline CDR1 is SGHVS and CDR2 is FNYEAQ. The V and J ends lost 0 bases and 10 bases respectively, with 13 bases between them. The CDR3 sequence is 14 residues long.

The V and J genes are TRBV7-9 and TRBJ2-1, with D tentatively TRBD2 (6 bases). The CDR3 extends over 14 amino acids. Germline V gene lookup returns CDR1 SEHNR and CDR2 FQNEAQ (reference sequence). Trimming removed 5 bases at V and 2 bases at J, with 10 bases between. In DNA, the CDR3 is TGTGCCAGCAGCCTCACGGGGGCCTACAATGAGCAGTTCTTC. Protein sequence: CASSLTGAYNEQFF.

J is TRBJ2-7 and V is TRBV5-1; D not certain. Trimming stripped 2 bases from V and 3 bases from J, with 3 bases between. The CDR3 extends over 11 amino acids. CDR1 SGHRS and CDR2 YFSETQ come from the germline V gene. The CDR3 nucleotides read TGCGCCAGCAGCTTTAACTACGAGCAGTACTTC. This translates into CASSFNYEQYF.

J is TRBJ2-2 and V is TRBV28; D unresolved. Per germline, CDR1 MDHEN and CDR2 SYDVKM. The CDR3 length is 14 residues. Trimming stripped 6 bases from V and 3 bases from J, with 11 bases between. In DNA form, the CDR3 reads TGTGCCAGCAGCCCTCCACAGCACACCGGGGAGCTGTTTTTT. Encoded protein: CASSPPQHTGELFF. The complete variable domain, with remaining parts taken from reference TRBV28 and TRBJ2-2, reads DVKVTQSSRYLVKRTGEKVFLECVQDMDHENMFWYRQDPGLGLRLIYFSYDVKMKEKGDIPEGYSVSREKKERFSLILESASTNQTSMYLCASSPPQHTGELFFGEGSRLTVL.

In regard to this clone: The identical CDR3 is also encoded by other nucleotide sequences in the sample. The CDR3, as DNA: TGCGCCAGCAGCTTGGGGCAGGGGACGGGAGAGCAGTACGTC. Translating gives CASSLGQGTGEQYV. The chain links TRBV5-1 to TRBJ2-7; possibly TRBD1 for D (6 bases). The V and J ends lost 0 bases and 7 bases respectively, with 14 bases between them. This CDR3 region has 14 residues. Germline values: CDR1 SGHRS, CDR2 YFSETQ.

The V gene is TRBV7-8, the J gene TRBJ2-3; perhaps TRBD1 as D (5 bases). The CDR3 has 16 residues. V lost 1 base to trimming and J lost 2 bases, with 13 bases between them. CDR1 is SGHVS, CDR2 FQNEAQ, per germline. In DNA, the CDR3 is TGTGCCAGCAGCTTAGGAGGTCAGGGCGTCACAGATACGCAGTATTTT. Its protein product is CASSLGGQGVTDTQYF.

This clone has just a few counts. CDR3: CASSVEASGASYNEQFF. CDR3 sequence (DNA): TGTGCCAGCAGCGTAGAGGCTAGCGGGGCCTCCTACAATGAGCAGTTCTTC. The chain uses TRBV9 and TRBJ2-1; 9 bases align to TRBD2. The CDR3 length is 17 residues. Germline lookup yields CDR1 SGDLS and CDR2 YYNGEE. V lost 0 bases to trimming and J lost 0 bases; unmatched junction nucleotides: 4.

This clone appeared a few times. V is TRBV2 and J is TRBJ2-7; D possibly corresponds to TRBD1 (6 bases). With 6 bases removed from V and 2 bases from J, the gap between germline ends came to 11 bases. Looked up from germline, CDR1 is SNHLY and CDR2 is FYNNEI. The CDR3 sequence is 13 residues long. CDR3: CASSRTETYEQYF. CDR3 in DNA: TGTGCCAGCAGCAGGACAGAAACCTACGAGCAGTACTTC.

V and J are TRBV28 and TRBJ2-2, with D perhaps TRBD1 (5 bases). Germline-derived CDR1 and CDR2 are MDHEN and SYDVKM. Trimming pared 2 bases from V and 2 bases from J, leaving 9 bases between. This CDR3 region has 15 residues. CDR3 protein: CASSLQGVNTGELFF. The CDR3, as DNA: TGTGCCAGCAGTTTACAAGGGGTAAACACCGGGGAGCTGTTTTTT.

The gene calls are TRBV28 and TRBJ2-5, with 8 positions matching TRBD2. The CDR3 runs to 16 residues. With V trimmed by 6 bases and J by 0 bases, 9 bases remained unmatched. Germline V gene sequence: CDR1 MDHEN, CDR2 SYDVKM. CDR3 region: CASSLTGLGYQETQYF. The CDR3 region has the DNA TGTGCCAGCAGCCTCACGGGACTAGGGTACCAAGAGACCCAGTACTTC.

This chain joins TRBV5-6 and TRBJ2-1, with 7 bases identical to TRBD1. The CDR3 length is 13 residues. CDR1 is SGHDT and CDR2 is YYEEEE in the germline V gene. The V and J ends lost 3 bases and 3 bases, in that order; junction bases with no gene match: 0. CDR3 residues: CASSWTGYNEQFF. CDR3 nucleotide sequence: TGTGCCAGCAGCTGGACAGGCTACAATGAGCAGTTCTTC.

This chain links TRBV6-5 with TRBJ2-2; 8 bases line up with TRBD1. The J segment lost 4 bases and the V segment lost 7 bases, leaving 5 bases of the junction unmatched. The V gene's germline CDR1 is MNHEY and CDR2 SVGAGI. This CDR3 comprises 14 residues. This CDR3 reads CASTKTGVTGELFF. The DNA for the CDR3 is TGTGCCAGCACCAAGACAGGGGTCACCGGGGAGCTGTTTTTT.

The chain uses TRBV15 and TRBJ2-2; 8 bases are shared with TRBD2. V lost 0 bases and J lost 7; bases outside the gene matches: 7. The CDR3 spans 16 residues. From germline, CDR1 is LNHNV and CDR2 YYDKDF (reference sequence). The chain's CDR3 is CATSREASGFGGELFF. The CDR3 DNA reads as TGTGCCACCAGCAGAGAGGCTAGCGGGTTCGGCGGGGAGCTGTTTTTT.

This clone is a singleton in its sample. The rearrangement uses TRBV6-1 and TRBJ2-5; TRBD2 matches at 14 bases. CDR3 length: 16 residues. After removal of 4 bases from V and 4 bases from J, the junction contained 5 bases not matched to a gene. Germline V gene lookup returns CDR1 MNHNS and CDR2 SASEGT. The CDR3 nucleotides are TGTGCCAGCAGTGGGACAGGGACTAGCGGGAGAGAGACCCAGTACTTC. The encoded protein is CASSGTGTSGRETQYF.

The chain is built from TRBV10-1 and TRBJ2-1, with 9 nucleotides matching TRBD1. V was clipped by 5 bases and J by 8 bases; unmatched bases: 7. This CDR3 has 14 amino acids. The germline gives CDR1 WNHNN, CDR2 SYGVQD (reference sequence). The CDR3 bases are TGCGCCAGCAGTCATGGGACAGGGATCTATGAGCAGTTCTTC. It codes for CASSHGTGIYEQFF.

V is TRBV25-1 and J is TRBJ2-1; perhaps D is TRBD1 or TRBD2 (5 bases each). CDR3 length: 14 residues. Germline V lookup: CDR1 MGHDK, CDR2 SYGVNS. V lost 3 bases, J lost 3 bases, and 9 bases lay in between. The CDR3 DNA is TGTGCCAGCAGTGATAGGGACGTCTACAATGAGCAGTTCTTC. Its protein product is CASSDRDVYNEQFF.

The CDR3 sequence is CASSPGTGGAGWTQYF. The CDR3 DNA reads as TGCGCCAGCAGCCCAGGGACAGGGGGCGCGGGATGGACGCAGTATTTT. The rearrangement joins TRBV5-1 to TRBJ2-3; TRBD1 matches at 12 bases. The CDR3 runs 16 residues. Germline values: CDR1 SGHRS, CDR2 YFSETQ. The ends lost 4 bases at V and 9 bases at J; junction bases unmatched: 12. Drawing the rest from reference TRBV5-1 and TRBJ2-3, the complete variable domain is KAGVTQTPRYLIKTRGQQVTLSCSPISGHRSVSWYQQTPGQGLQFLFEYFSETQRNKGNFPGRFSGRQFSNSRSEMNVSTLELGDSALYLCASSPGTGGAGWTQYFGPGTRLTVL.

The rearrangement links TRBV11-3 to TRBJ2-3; 11 bases agree with TRBD2. The germline V gene encodes CDR1 SGHNT and CDR2 YENEEA. CDR3 length: 18 amino acids. V shed 0 bases and J 2 bases; nucleotides not matched to a gene: 7. In DNA, the CDR3 is TGTGCCAGCAGCTTAGATCTAGCGGGAGGCGGAGTCACAGATACGCAGTATTTT. It yields the protein CASSLDLAGGGVTDTQYF. Based on the CDR3 plus reference TRBV11-3 and TRBJ2-3, the full variable domain is EAGVVQSPRYKIIEKKQPVAFWCNPISGHNTLYWYLQNLGQGPELLIRYENEEAVDDSQLPKDRFSAERLKGVDSTLKIQPAELGDSAVYLCASSLDLAGGGVTDTQYFGPGTRLTVL.

This clone has only one observation. This sequence joins TRBV19 and TRBJ1-5, with D unresolved. CDR1 is LNHDA, CDR2 SQIVND, per germline (reference sequence). This CDR3 region has 15 residues. V was shortened by 1 base and J by 5 bases, with 12 bases between the two germline ends. CDR3 coding DNA: TGTGCCAGTAGTATAGGAGCGGCCCTCCATCAGCCCCAGCATTTT. Amino acid sequence: CASSIGAALHQPQHF.

V and J are TRBV28 and TRBJ1-1; D may be TRBD1 (6 bases). This CDR3 spans 14 amino acids. In germline, CDR1 is MDHEN, CDR2 SYDVKM. V lost 4 bases and J 4 bases, leaving 13 bases between the germline ends. This CDR3 reads CASSSPGQSTEAFF. The CDR3 DNA is TGTGCCAGCAGTTCGCCAGGACAGAGCACTGAAGCTTTCTTT.

The chain carries TRBV18 and TRBJ2-7; TRBD2 aligns across 14 bases. V shed 3 bases and J 7 bases; nucleotides not matched to a gene: 2. Germline loops: CDR1 KGHSH, CDR2 LQKENI. This CDR3 is 14 amino acids long. The CDR3 nucleotides are TGTGCCAGCTCACCGACTAGCGGGAGGGGGGAGCAGTACGTC. This sequence encodes CASSPTSGRGEQYV.